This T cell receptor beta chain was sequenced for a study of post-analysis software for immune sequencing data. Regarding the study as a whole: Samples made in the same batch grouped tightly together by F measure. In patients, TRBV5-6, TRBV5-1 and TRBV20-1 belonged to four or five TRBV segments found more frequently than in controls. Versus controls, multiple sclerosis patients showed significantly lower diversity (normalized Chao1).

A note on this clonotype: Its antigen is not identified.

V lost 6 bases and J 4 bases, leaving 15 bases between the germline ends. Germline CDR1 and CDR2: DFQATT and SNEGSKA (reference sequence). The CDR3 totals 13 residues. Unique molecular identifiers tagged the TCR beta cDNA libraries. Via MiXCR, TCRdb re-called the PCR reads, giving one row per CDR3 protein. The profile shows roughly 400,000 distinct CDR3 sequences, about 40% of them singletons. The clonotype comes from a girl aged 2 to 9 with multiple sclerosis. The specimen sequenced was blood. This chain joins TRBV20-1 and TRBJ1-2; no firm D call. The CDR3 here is CSARHHESYGYTF. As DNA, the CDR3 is TGCAGTGCGAGACATCATGAGAGCTATGGCTACACCTTC.